This T cell receptor (beta chain) was recovered during a study of shared clonotypes between healthy human individuals. Study summary: The cohort comprised a couple of women and a few men. Their ages spanned 18 to 49 years.

Study-wide points: Only blood underwent sampling, and tissue repertoires likely differ. Sorted-subset sequencing, rarefaction showed, was incomplete despite large depth.

Naive CD8 cells comprised CD45RO-negative, CCR7-positively selected cells, excluding terminally differentiated effector memory CD45RA+ cells. The CDR3 spans 15 residues. Germline V gives CDR1 SEHNR, CDR2 FQNEAQ (reference sequence). J was trimmed by 4 bases and V by 7 bases; bases with no gene match: 12. This clone was found once. Antigen: not known. TCRdb's table, derived via immunoSEQ multiplex PCR, lists solely in-frame clones and lacks some. The sample records some 2,000,000 clones, about 95% being singletons. The sequence was obtained from a man aged 18 to 29 in good health. The V gene is TRBV7-9, the J gene TRBJ2-5; 7 positions agree with TRBD2. Source material: naive CD8+ T cells sorted from blood. CDR3 region: CASIGVGGTGETQYF. The CDR3 DNA sequence: TGTGCCAGCATCGGGGTCGGGGGGACCGGAGAGACCCAGTACTTC. Complete variable domain (other parts from reference TRBV7-9 and TRBJ2-5): DTGVSQNPRHKITKRGQNVTFRCDPISEHNRLYWYRQTLGQGPEFLTYFQNEAQLEKSRLLSDRFSAERPKGSFSTLEIQRTEQGDSAMYLCASIGVGGTGETQYFGPGTRLLVL.